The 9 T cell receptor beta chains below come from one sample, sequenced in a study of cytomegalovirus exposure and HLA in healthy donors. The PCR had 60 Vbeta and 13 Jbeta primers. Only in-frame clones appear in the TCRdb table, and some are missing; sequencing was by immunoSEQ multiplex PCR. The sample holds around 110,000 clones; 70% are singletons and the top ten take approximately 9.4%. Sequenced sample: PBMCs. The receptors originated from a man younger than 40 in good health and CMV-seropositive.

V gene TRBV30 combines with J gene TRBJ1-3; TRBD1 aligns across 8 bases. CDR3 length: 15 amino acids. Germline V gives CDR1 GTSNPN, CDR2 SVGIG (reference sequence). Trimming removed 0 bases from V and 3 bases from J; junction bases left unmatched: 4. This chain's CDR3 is CAWSVGQGSGNTIYF. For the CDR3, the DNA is TGTGCCTGGAGTGTCGGACAGGGCAGTGGAAACACCATATATTTT. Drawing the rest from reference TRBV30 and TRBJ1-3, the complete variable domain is SQTIHQWPATLVQPVGSPLSLECTVEGTSNPNLYWYRQAAGRGLQLLFYSVGIGQISSEVPQNLSASRPQDRQFILSSKKLLLSDSGFYLCAWSVGQGSGNTIYFGEGSWLTVV.

The CDR3 region is CASSATSGGPSSYNEQFF. CDR3 in DNA: TGCGCCAGCAGCGCAACTAGCGGGGGGCCCAGCTCCTACAATGAGCAGTTCTTC. The chain recombines TRBV5-1 with TRBJ2-1, with TRBD2 matching over 12 bases. Per germline, CDR1 SGHRS and CDR2 YFSETQ. The CDR3 contains 18 residues. V dropped 4 bases and J dropped 0; count of bases not matched to a gene: 8.

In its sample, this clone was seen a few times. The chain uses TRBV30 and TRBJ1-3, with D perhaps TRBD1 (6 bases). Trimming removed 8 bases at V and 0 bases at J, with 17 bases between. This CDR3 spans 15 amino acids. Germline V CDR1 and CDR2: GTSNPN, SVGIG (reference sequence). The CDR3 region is CAARRGANSGNTIYF. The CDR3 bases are TGTGCCGCAAGGCGGGGGGCTAACTCTGGAAACACCATATATTTT.

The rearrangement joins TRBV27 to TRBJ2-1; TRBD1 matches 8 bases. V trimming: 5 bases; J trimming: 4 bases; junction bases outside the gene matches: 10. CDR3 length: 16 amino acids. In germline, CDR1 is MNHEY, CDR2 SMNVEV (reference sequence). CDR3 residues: CASSGQGKIDYNEQFF. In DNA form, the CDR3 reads TGTGCCAGCAGTGGACAGGGAAAAATTGATTACAATGAGCAGTTCTTC.

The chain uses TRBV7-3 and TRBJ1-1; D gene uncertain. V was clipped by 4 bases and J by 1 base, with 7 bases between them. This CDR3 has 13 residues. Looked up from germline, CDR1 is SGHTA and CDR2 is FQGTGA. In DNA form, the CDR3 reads TGTGCCAGCAGCTCCACACCGAACACTGAAGCTTTCTTT. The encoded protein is CASSSTPNTEAFF.

CDR3 bases: TGTGCCAGCAGTGAAGCCCGGTGGAACACTGAAGCTTTCTTT. Amino acids: CASSEARWNTEAFF. This chain connects TRBV6-1 to TRBJ1-1; no firm D call. Germline V gene lookup returns CDR1 MNHNS and CDR2 SASEGT. The CDR3 is made up of 14 amino acids. V was pared by 0 bases and J by 1 base, with 6 bases between.

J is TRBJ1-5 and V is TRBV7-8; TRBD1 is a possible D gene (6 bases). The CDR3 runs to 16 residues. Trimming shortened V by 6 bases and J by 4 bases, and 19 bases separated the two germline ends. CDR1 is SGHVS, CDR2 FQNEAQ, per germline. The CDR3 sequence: CASRPLPGTFNQPQHF. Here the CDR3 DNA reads TGTGCCAGCAGGCCATTACCCGGGACATTTAATCAGCCCCAGCATTTT.

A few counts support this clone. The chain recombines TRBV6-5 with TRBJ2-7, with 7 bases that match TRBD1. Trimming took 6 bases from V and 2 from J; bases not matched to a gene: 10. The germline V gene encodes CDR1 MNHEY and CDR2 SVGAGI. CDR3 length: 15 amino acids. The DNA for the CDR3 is TGTGCCAGCAGAACGCCGACAGGGCCTCCCTACGAGCAGTACTTC. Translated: CASRTPTGPPYEQYF.

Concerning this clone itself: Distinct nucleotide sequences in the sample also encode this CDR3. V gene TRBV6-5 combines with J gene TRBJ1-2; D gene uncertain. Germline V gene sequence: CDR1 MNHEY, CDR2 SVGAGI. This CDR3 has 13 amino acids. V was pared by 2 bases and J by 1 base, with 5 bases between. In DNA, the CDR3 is TGTGCCAGCAGTTACCAGGTTAACTATGGCTACACCTTC. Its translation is CASSYQVNYGYTF.